Here is one T cell receptor beta chain with its context. Per the study methods: Counts of nucleated cells, estimated from reference gene primer amplification, were obtained. Sequencing was performed with immunoSEQ multiplex PCR; in TCRdb, only in-frame clones are kept and a portion is missing. The V and J calls and clone size come from that table; D and trimming were worked out from the DNA. The sample holds around 42,000 clones, around 79% seen once. The data were taken from a study of blood T cell repertoires in COVID-19. In the study overall: The United States, Italy and Spain provided the acute and convalescent COVID-19 samples. T cells, B-cell-depleted T cells, or PBMCs supplied cDNA or gDNA.

This CDR3 comprises 15 residues. In germline, CDR1 is LNHDA, CDR2 SQIVND (reference sequence). J gave up 2 bases and V 7 bases, and 9 bases lay outside the gene matches. The TCR comes from a woman of 80 years or more with acute or convalescent COVID-19. V is TRBV19 and J is TRBJ2-7; TRBD2 matches at 9 bases. Sample: peripheral blood. CDR3 amino acids: CASKETSGYPYEQYF. The DNA for the CDR3 is TGTGCCAGTAAGGAAACTAGCGGGTACCCCTACGAGCAGTACTTC.